These T cell receptor beta chains were read from a single sample in a study of persistence of HIV-infected CD4 T cells. The antigens for these receptors are not known. Clones were read by immunoSEQ multiplex PCR, and TCRdb kept only the in-frame ones, dropping some. The sample includes fewer than 6,000 clones, around two thirds of them seen just once. Sequencing used CD4+ T cells sorted from PBMCs after roughly 17-hour stimulation, obtained from a patient who received antiretroviral therapy. Source of these receptors: an adult man with HIV who was CMV-seropositive. Each CDR3 is given with its conserved first and last residue. D genes are given only for firm matches. Size values are once, few and many counts, or a class for expanded clones, and some rows have none.

v_gene: TRBV11-1; abundance: few; j_gene: TRBJ1-1; d_gene: TRBD1; CDR3nt: TGTGCCAGCAGCCCCTCGACAGGGGGCGCCCTGGGAGCTTTCTTT; CDR3aa: CASSPSTGGALGAFF
v_gene: TRBV7-2; abundance: large; j_gene: TRBJ1-1; d_gene: NA; CDR3nt: TGTGCCAGCAGCTGGACAACGAACACTGAAGCTTTCTTT; CDR3aa: CASSWTTNTEAFF
v_gene: TRBV19; abundance: NA; j_gene: TRBJ1-2; d_gene: NA; CDR3nt: TGTGCCAGTACCACGACCCAGGGATACTATGGCTACACCTTC; CDR3aa: CASTTTQGYYGYTF
v_gene: TRBV7-6; abundance: few; j_gene: TRBJ1-2; d_gene: NA; CDR3nt: TGTGCCAGCAGCTTAGATGCAGGAATGAACTATGGCTACACCTTC; CDR3aa: CASSLDAGMNYGYTF
v_gene: TRBV28; abundance: few; j_gene: TRBJ1-1; d_gene: NA; CDR3nt: TGTGCCAGCAGCCTGACAGGCAACACTGAAGCTTTCTTT; CDR3aa: CASSLTGNTEAFF
v_gene: TRBV7-6; abundance: few; j_gene: TRBJ2-7; d_gene: TRBD2; CDR3nt: TGTGCCAGCAGCTTAGACGGGACTAGCGGGGGGGTACAGTACTTC; CDR3aa: CASSLDGTSGGVQYF
v_gene: TRBV28; abundance: NA; j_gene: TRBJ2-5; d_gene: NA; CDR3nt: TGTGCCAGCAGTCGCCCGTCTCAATCAGGAGAGACCCAGTACTTC; CDR3aa: CASSRPSQSGETQYF
v_gene: TRBV7-6; abundance: NA; j_gene: TRBJ2-2; d_gene: TRBD1; CDR3nt: TGTGCCAGCAGCTTAGCTGCTGGGACAGGGATGACCGGGGAGCTGTTTTTT; CDR3aa: CASSLAAGTGMTGELFF
v_gene: TRBV25-1; abundance: NA; j_gene: TRBJ1-3; d_gene: NA; CDR3nt: TGTGCCAGCAGTGAGGAGCGGACGGGAAACACCATATATTTT; CDR3aa: CASSEERTGNTIYF
v_gene: TRBV20-1; abundance: NA; j_gene: TRBJ1-1; d_gene: TRBD1; CDR3nt: TGCAGCCCGACAGGGGGGACTGAAGCTTTCTTT; CDR3aa: CSPTGGTEAFF
v_gene: TRBV7-9; abundance: NA; j_gene: TRBJ1-2; d_gene: TRBD1; CDR3nt: TGTGCCAGCAGCTCTGCCGGGACAGGGGGCGCGGGCTACACCTTC; CDR3aa: CASSSAGTGGAGYTF
v_gene: TRBV20-1; abundance: NA; j_gene: TRBJ2-3; d_gene: NA; CDR3nt: TGCAGTGCTAGTGATCATACGCAGTATTTT; CDR3aa: CSASDHTQYF
v_gene: TRBV10-3; abundance: NA; j_gene: TRBJ1-1; d_gene: NA; CDR3nt: TGTGCCTCGCGGGACACCAGCGCTGAAGCTTTCTTT; CDR3aa: CASRDTSAEAFF
v_gene: TRBV30; abundance: NA; j_gene: TRBJ2-7; d_gene: TRBD1; CDR3nt: TGTGCCTGGAGGACAGGGTTCTACGAGCAGTACTTC; CDR3aa: CAWRTGFYEQYF
v_gene: TRBV3-1/TRBV3-2; abundance: NA; j_gene: TRBJ1-1; d_gene: TRBD1; CDR3nt: TGTGCCAGCCGGCCTACGGGACAGAAGACCCACGGAGCTTTCTTT; CDR3aa: CASRPTGQKTHGAFF
v_gene: TRBV18; abundance: NA; j_gene: TRBJ1-1; d_gene: NA; CDR3nt: TGTGCCAGCTCTAACAACCAACAGGGAGTCGGGGACACTGAAGCTTTCTTT; CDR3aa: CASSNNQQGVGDTEAFF
v_gene: TRBV7-8; abundance: NA; j_gene: TRBJ2-2; d_gene: NA; CDR3nt: TGTGCCAGCAGCGGTCGGGGGGCCACCGGGGAGCTGTTTTTT; CDR3aa: CASSGRGATGELFF
v_gene: TRBV12-3/TRBV12-4; abundance: large; j_gene: TRBJ1-1; d_gene: NA; CDR3nt: TGTGCCAGCAGTTCAGAGGTTACTGAAGCTTTCTTT; CDR3aa: CASSSEVTEAFF